This TCR beta chain was observed in a study of CD8+ T cells in alopecia areata. About the research overall: Dosing spanned 6 to 18 months on tofacitinib, then 6 months off drug.

About this clone itself: The antigen is not known.

General observations from the study: Persistence during tofacitinib was seen for many expanded lesional clones in scalp and blood. Both scalp clonality and the expanded CD8+ clones among the top 100 showed a significant decrease with tofacitinib.

V shed 5 bases and J shed 1 base, with 6 bases lying between them. CDR1 is PRHDT, CDR2 FYEKMQ, per germline (reference sequence). The CDR3 consists of 12 residues. RNA extraction was followed by reverse transcription into cDNA, which acted as the sequencing template. TCRdb keeps only in-frame clones here, not all; method: immunoSEQ multiplex PCR. There are 95,000 to 100,000 clones in the sample; roughly 64% occur only once, and 15% to 18% lies in the top ten. Treatment reported: oral pan-JAK inhibitor, 5-10 mg twice daily. Peripheral blood and lesional scalp punch biopsies were taken from alopecia areata patients.

The rearrangement joins TRBV13 to TRBJ2-7; D ambiguous. This specimen was CD8+ T cells sorted from blood, taken at week 4, from a patient treated with tofacitinib. This receptor was obtained from a human donor with alopecia areata. CDR3 nucleotide sequence: TGTGCCAGCAGCCAGTTGTCCTACGAGCAGTACTTC. This codes for CASSQLSYEQYF.